These 22 T cell receptor beta chains came from one sample sequenced in a study of blood T cell repertoires in COVID-19. Using immunoSEQ multiplex PCR, the repertoire was profiled, and TCRdb retains in-frame clones only, with some absent. The top ten clones hold about an eighth of a sample with approximately 250,000 clones, 86% of them seen once. The sample comprised peripheral blood. The source of these receptors is a woman between 70 and 85 years old with COVID-19, enrolled during active disease.

V and J are TRBV6-5 and TRBJ1-1, with 8 bases matching TRBD1. The length of the CDR3 is 14 residues. Germline CDR1 is MNHEY and CDR2 is SVGAGI. The junction had 4 bases not matched to a gene; V was cut back by 6 bases and J by 1 base. The CDR3 DNA is TGTGCCAGCAGCCTCGGGACAGGGAACACTGAAGCTTTCTTT. Translation gives CASSLGTGNTEAFF.

The chain couples TRBV6-1 to TRBJ1-4; TRBD1 aligns across 10 bases. The CDR3 totals 15 residues. Germline CDR1 is MNHNS and CDR2 is SASEGT. Germline trimming cut 1 base from V and 8 bases from J; bases unmatched to any gene: 4. CDR3 bases: TGTGCCAGCAGTGAAGGACAGGGGGCGGGAGAAAAACTGTTTTTT. Amino acid sequence: CASSEGQGAGEKLFF.

V is TRBV10-3 and J is TRBJ1-4; 11 bases align to TRBD1. CDR3 length: 15 amino acids. Germline V gene lookup returns CDR1 ENHRY and CDR2 SYGVKD. V lost 5 bases and J lost 6; bases outside the gene matches: 5. The CDR3 DNA reads TGTGCCATCAGTCCGGGACAGGGGGACGATGAAAAACTGTTTTTT. This encodes CAISPGQGDDEKLFF.

The chain combines TRBV12-5 with TRBJ2-2, with D perhaps matching TRBD2 (5 bases). Looked up from germline, CDR1 is LGHNT and CDR2 is FRNRAP. Between the trimmed V and J ends, which lost 5 bases and 4 bases, there was a span of 17 bases. The CDR3 totals 16 residues. This CDR3 reads CASGPGLAGTTGELFF. The CDR3 DNA follows: TGTGCTAGTGGTCCCGGGCTAGCCGGAACCACCGGGGAGCTGTTTTTT.

CDR3 sequence: CASSLRRTGELFF. CDR3 in DNA: TGTGCCAGCAGTTTGCGGCGGACCGGGGAGCTGTTTTTT. The gene calls are TRBV28 and TRBJ2-2; D call uncertain. Germline V gives CDR1 MDHEN, CDR2 SYDVKM. Trimming shortened V by 3 bases and J by 5 bases, and 7 bases separated the two germline ends. There are 13 residues in the CDR3.

V is TRBV11-2 and J is TRBJ2-2; no clear D gene. CDR1 SGHAT and CDR2 FQNNGV come from the germline V gene. Trimming removed 1 base from V and 3 bases from J, with 6 bases in between. The CDR3 covers 14 residues. For the CDR3, the DNA is TGTGCCAGCAGCTTAGCAAGCTACACCGGGGAGCTGTTTTTT. This sequence encodes CASSLASYTGELFF.

The CDR3 DNA sequence: TGTGCCAGTAGAGGGGCGGGGGCCCAAGAGACCGGGGAGCTGTTTTTT. Translation gives CASRGAGAQETGELFF. V usage is TRBV19 and J usage is TRBJ2-2, with a possible D match to TRBD2 (7 bases). The V end lost 6 bases, the J end lost 5 bases, and 19 bases lay between the germline ends. This CDR3 region has 16 residues. The germline V gene has CDR1 LNHDA and CDR2 SQIVND (reference sequence).

This clone was picked up one time. The chain is built from TRBV27 and TRBJ2-7, with TRBD1 matching 7 bases. This CDR3 is 14 amino acids long. Germline lookup yields CDR1 MNHEY and CDR2 SMNVEV (reference sequence). V lost 1 base to trimming and J lost 3 bases; unmatched junction nucleotides: 3. The CDR3 DNA sequence: TGTGCCAGCAGTTTATGGACAGGAAACTACGAGCAGTACTTC. This translates into CASSLWTGNYEQYF.

The chain is built from TRBV5-1 and TRBJ1-5; D gene unclear. Germline V gene data show CDR1 as SGHRS and CDR2 as YFSETQ. Trimming cost V 3 bases and J 4 bases, with 8 bases left between them. The CDR3 has 13 residues. The CDR3 reads CASSSDINQPQHF. The CDR3, as DNA: TGCGCCAGCAGCTCAGATATTAATCAGCCCCAGCATTTT.

This clone was detected a few times. The rearrangement joins TRBV5-4 to TRBJ1-1; D might be TRBD1 (6 bases). Trimming took off 0 bases at V and 1 base at J, with 10 bases between the two ends. The CDR3 is made up of 15 amino acids. CDR1 and CDR2 (germline): SGHNT, YYREEE (reference sequence). CDR3 sequence: CASSLGQDTNTEAFF. CDR3 DNA: TGTGCCAGCAGCTTGGGACAGGACACGAACACTGAAGCTTTCTTT.

A single count supports this clone. The chain joins TRBV19 to TRBJ1-1, with D hard to call. There are 14 residues in the CDR3. Germline CDR1 and CDR2: LNHDA and SQIVND (reference sequence). Trimming cost V 2 bases and J 0 bases, with 7 bases left between them. The CDR3 is CASSISPMNTEAFF. DNA for the CDR3: TGTGCCAGTAGTATAAGCCCAATGAACACTGAAGCTTTCTTT.

The rearrangement links TRBV5-1 to TRBJ1-1; D is perhaps TRBD1 (6 bases). The length of the CDR3 is 15 residues. Germline V gene lookup returns CDR1 SGHRS and CDR2 YFSETQ. The germline V and J ends were trimmed by 0 bases and 1 base, with 10 bases remaining between them. CDR3 DNA: TGCGCCAGCAGCTTGGACGGGACAACGAACACTGAAGCTTTCTTT. Translating gives CASSLDGTTNTEAFF.

The rearrangement joins TRBV6-6 to TRBJ1-3; D uncertain. There are 15 residues in the CDR3. Deletions cut 2 bases from V and 4 bases from J, with 12 bases between. CDR1 and CDR2 (germline): MNHNY, SVGAGI (reference sequence). Here the CDR3 DNA reads TGTGCCAGCAGTTACGAAGCGACGGAAGGAAACACCATATATTTT. Encoded protein: CASSYEATEGNTIYF.

The chain combines TRBV5-1 with TRBJ2-5, with D unclear. The V and J ends lost 0 bases and 2 bases respectively, with 8 bases between them. The CDR3 contains 14 residues. Germline V gene data show CDR1 as SGHRS and CDR2 as YFSETQ. Here the CDR3 DNA reads TGCGCCAGCAGCTTGGAGTTGCTACAAGAGACCCAGTACTTC. As protein: CASSLELLQETQYF. Full variable domain (remainder filled in from reference TRBV5-1 and TRBJ2-5): KAGVTQTPRYLIKTRGQQVTLSCSPISGHRSVSWYQQTPGQGLQFLFEYFSETQRNKGNFPGRFSGRQFSNSRSEMNVSTLELGDSALYLCASSLELLQETQYFGPGTRLLVL.

The chain couples TRBV11-1 to TRBJ2-1, with 9 nucleotides matching TRBD2. V trimming: 1 base; J trimming: 8 bases; junction bases outside the gene matches: 6. The germline CDR1 and CDR2 sequences are SGHAT and FQDESV (reference sequence). The CDR3 totals 15 residues. CDR3 bases: TGTGCCAGCAGCTTAGAGGGACTAGCTAGAGATGAGCAGTTCTTC. Translating it yields CASSLEGLARDEQFF.

V gene TRBV12-3 or TRBV12-4 combines with J gene TRBJ1-1; weak D call: TRBD1 (5 bases). V lost 9 bases, J lost 7 bases, and 15 bases lay in between. This CDR3 spans 12 amino acids. The CDR3 DNA reads as TGTGCCAGTCGCCGGGGGGACGGTGAAGCTTTCTTT. It codes for CASRRGDGEAFF.

V gene TRBV7-2 combines with J gene TRBJ1-1; TRBD1 aligns across 7 bases. The CDR3 covers 15 residues. CDR1 and CDR2 (germline): SGHTA, FQGNSA. Trimming at V came to 2 bases and at J to 4 bases, leaving 7 bases not matched to a gene. The CDR3 DNA sequence: TGTGCCAGCAGCTTAATGAGGGGGCAGGGCACTGAAGCTTTCTTT. Its protein product is CASSLMRGQGTEAFF.

On this clone: One end of the junction varies from germline; a read error may be responsible. This chain links TRBV14 with TRBJ1-5; D call uncertain. Germline V CDR1 and CDR2: SGHDN, FVKESK. The CDR3 consists of 15 residues. The CDR3 nucleotides are TGTGCCAGCAGCCAAGACCCTATTAGCTATCAGCCCCAGCATTTT. It yields the protein CASSQDPISYQPQHF.

The chain joins TRBV7-9 to TRBJ2-5, with 10 positions matching TRBD2. CDR3 size: 15 residues. The germline gives CDR1 SEHNR, CDR2 FQNEAQ (reference sequence). V lost 4 bases to trimming and J lost 1 base; unmatched junction nucleotides: 3. Written as DNA, the CDR3 is TGTGCCAGCAGCTCTCTAGCGGGAGCCCAAGAGACCCAGTACTTC. Translating it yields CASSSLAGAQETQYF.

This rearrangement joins TRBV6-5 to TRBJ2-1, with D possibly being TRBD1 (5 bases). The CDR3 has 13 amino acids. The germline V gene encodes CDR1 MNHEY and CDR2 SVGAGI. Trimming removed 0 bases at V and 6 bases at J, with 6 bases between. Written as DNA, the CDR3 is TGTGCCAGCAGTTACTCCAGGGTCAATGAGCAGTTCTTC. Its translation is CASSYSRVNEQFF.

The chain joins TRBV19 to TRBJ1-2; 9 bases fit TRBD1. The V segment lost 5 bases and the J segment 6 bases; nucleotides outside the gene matches: 13. CDR1 LNHDA and CDR2 SQIVND come from the germline V gene (reference sequence). This CDR3 contains 16 residues. DNA for the CDR3: TGTGCCAGTAGTTCGCTTCCGGGACAGGGAGCGAATGGCTACACCTTC. It encodes CASSSLPGQGANGYTF.

This clone appeared a single time. The CDR3 sequence is CASSGGKSPSLNTQYF. In nucleotides, the CDR3 is TGCGCCAGCAGTGGAGGGAAATCCCCGTCCTTAAATACGCAGTATTTT. The chain uses TRBV10-1 and TRBJ2-3, with D perhaps TRBD2 (5 bases). CDR1 and CDR2 from the germline V gene are WNHNN and SYGVQD (reference sequence). The V end was cut by 4 bases, the J end by 7 bases, with 21 bases between. The CDR3 is made up of 16 amino acids.